These 30 T cell receptor beta chains share one sample of origin, sequenced in a study of OX40 agonist ivuxolimab in advanced cancers. Generated by immunoSEQ multiplex PCR, the TCRdb table keeps only in-frame clones and is missing some. The sample lists some 34,000 clones; about 88% were seen once. The sequencing used CD4+ or CD8+ T cells sorted from blood, collected in a trial of the OX40 agonist ivuxolimab. The receptors come from an adult with an advanced solid tumor such as melanoma, head and neck, liver or kidney cancer.

This sequence joins TRBV5-6 and TRBJ1-6; a weak D match, TRBD1 (6 bases). The CDR3 has 13 amino acids. The germline V gene encodes CDR1 SGHDT and CDR2 YYEEEE. Trimming cost V 2 bases and J 7 bases, with 7 bases left between them. CDR3 residues: CASSLQGNSPLHF. In nucleotides, the CDR3 is TGTGCCAGCAGCTTACAGGGAAATTCACCCCTCCACTTT.

This chain links TRBV4-2 with TRBJ2-7; 13 bases are a match to TRBD2. This CDR3 has 15 residues. Germline CDR1 is LGHNA and CDR2 is YNFKEQ. Trimming at V came to 2 bases and at J to 5 bases, leaving 3 bases not matched to a gene. CDR3 sequence reads: CASSQRTSGSHEQYF. CDR3 sequence (DNA): TGTGCCAGCAGCCAACGGACTAGCGGGAGCCACGAGCAGTACTTC.

By share, this clone counts as medium-sized (0.01 to 0.1%). The chain carries TRBV7-9 and TRBJ1-2; tentatively, D is TRBD1 (5 bases). CDR1 SEHNR and CDR2 FQNEAQ come from the germline V gene (reference sequence). The CDR3 runs to 12 residues. V was cut by 6 bases and J by 11 bases, with 16 bases left in between. The CDR3 sequence: CASSSDGGWYTF. CDR3 in DNA: TGTGCCAGCAGTTCTGACGGGGGGTGGTACACCTTC.

The V gene is TRBV19, the J gene TRBJ1-5, with D uncertain. Trimming removed 5 bases at V and 0 bases at J, with 20 bases between. CDR1 LNHDA and CDR2 SQIVND come from the germline V gene (reference sequence). The CDR3 has 18 residues. CDR3 amino acids: CASSPTARSVYSNQPQHF. The CDR3 DNA sequence: TGTGCCAGTAGTCCTACGGCGAGAAGCGTTTATAGCAATCAGCCCCAGCATTTT.

V gene TRBV5-4 combines with J gene TRBJ1-1, with D perhaps TRBD1 (5 bases). Deletions cut 1 base from V and 5 bases from J, with 12 bases between. Germline assignment: CDR1 SGHNT and CDR2 YYREEE (reference sequence). CDR3 size: 14 residues. CDR3 loop: CASSLRGRETEAFF. The CDR3 DNA reads TGTGCCAGCAGCTTGAGGGGAAGAGAGACTGAAGCTTTCTTT.

The V gene is TRBV7-2, the J gene TRBJ2-3, with 8 bases matching TRBD2. Looked up from germline, CDR1 is SGHTA and CDR2 is FQGNSA. V dropped 3 bases and J dropped 5; count of bases not matched to a gene: 13. The CDR3 has 17 amino acids. For the CDR3, the DNA is TGTGCCAGCAGCTTTGGGGTCCGGGGGGGGCTAGAAGATACGCAGTATTTT. It yields the protein CASSFGVRGGLEDTQYF.

This chain uses TRBV9 with TRBJ1-4, with 7 bases identical to TRBD1. The CDR3 spans 14 residues. J was trimmed by 5 bases and V by 3 bases; bases with no gene match: 4. Germline V lookup: CDR1 SGDLS, CDR2 YYNGEE. Here the CDR3 reads CASSDEGANEKLFF. CDR3 nucleotides: TGTGCCAGCAGCGACGAGGGGGCCAATGAAAAACTGTTTTTT.

The chain joins TRBV6-6 to TRBJ1-2; D is uncertain. The CDR3 runs 14 residues. Germline CDR1 MNHNY, CDR2 SVGAGI (reference sequence). Trimming took 6 bases from V and 4 from J, leaving 15 bases between them. The CDR3 sequence is CASSLAEGGYGYTF. The CDR3 nucleotides are TGTGCCAGCAGCCTCGCCGAGGGAGGCTATGGCTACACCTTC.

J is TRBJ2-1 and V is TRBV7-9; 10 nucleotides match TRBD1. The V gene's germline CDR1 is SEHNR and CDR2 FQNEAQ (reference sequence). The CDR3 loop spans 16 amino acids. The V gene end was trimmed by 5 bases and the J gene end by 2 bases; junction bases not matched to a gene: 6. For the CDR3, the DNA is TGTGCCAGCAGCATCCGACAGGGGGCCGCCTACAATGAGCAGTTCTTC. This codes for CASSIRQGAAYNEQFF.

CDR3 coding DNA: TGCGCCAGCAGCCAAGTATTTGCGGGAGTTAGCGAGCAGTACTTC. Protein sequence: CASSQVFAGVSEQYF. This sequence joins TRBV4-1 and TRBJ2-7, with 7 bases fitting TRBD2. The length of the CDR3 is 15 residues. The germline CDR1 and CDR2 sequences are MGHRA and YSYEKL. Unmatched junction bases numbered 9, after V lost 1 base and J lost 6 bases.

The gene calls are TRBV4-3 and TRBJ1-2; unclear D gene. The CDR3 is made up of 14 amino acids. Germline values: CDR1 LGHNA, CDR2 YSLEER. Trimming left V 2 bases short and J 4 bases short, with 11 bases between. The DNA of the CDR3 is TGCGCCAGCAGCCAATCGGAGGTCACCTATGGCTACACCTTC. Translation: CASSQSEVTYGYTF.

The gene calls are TRBV13 and TRBJ2-1; no clear D gene. With 0 bases removed from V and 6 bases from J, the gap between germline ends came to 3 bases. CDR1 and CDR2 (germline): PRHDT, FYEKMQ (reference sequence). CDR3 length: 12 amino acids. In nucleotides, the CDR3 is TGTGCCAGCAGCTTAGGCGGCAATGAGCAGTTCTTC. Amino acid sequence: CASSLGGNEQFF.

This clone was recorded a few times. The rearrangement links TRBV6-5 to TRBJ2-1, with D tentatively TRBD1 (6 bases). The CDR3 has 16 residues. Germline lookup yields CDR1 MNHEY and CDR2 SVGAGI. Trimming took off 1 base at V and 0 bases at J, with 10 bases between the two ends. CDR3 amino acids: CASSYFSDSSYNEQFF. CDR3 in DNA: TGTGCCAGCAGTTACTTCTCGGACAGCTCCTACAATGAGCAGTTCTTC.

The chain has TRBV4-1 and TRBJ2-1; 12 bases align to TRBD2. J gave up 4 bases and V 3 bases, and 19 bases lay outside the gene matches. This CDR3 has 21 amino acids. CDR1 and CDR2 (germline): MGHRA, YSYEKL. Here the CDR3 reads CASSQTPGLAGTSGGYNEQFF. For the CDR3, the DNA is TGCGCCAGCAGCCAGACTCCGGGACTAGCGGGCACGTCTGGGGGTTACAATGAGCAGTTCTTC.

This chain joins TRBV7-9 and TRBJ2-3; 8 bases are shared with TRBD1. From germline, CDR1 is SEHNR and CDR2 FQNEAQ (reference sequence). V shed 6 bases and J 9 bases; nucleotides not matched to a gene: 5. CDR3 length: 12 amino acids. The CDR3 protein is CASRRGTGTQYF. CDR3 DNA sequence: TGTGCCAGCAGGAGGGGGACAGGAACGCAGTATTTT.

This sequence joins TRBV28 and TRBJ1-2, with D perhaps matching TRBD1 (6 bases). There are 15 residues in the CDR3. Looked up from germline, CDR1 is MDHEN and CDR2 is SYDVKM. The ends were cut back, 6 bases at V and 2 bases at J, with 16 bases in the middle. CDR3 protein: CASSPAPTGNYGYTF. As DNA, the CDR3 is TGTGCCAGCAGCCCAGCCCCGACAGGAAACTATGGCTACACCTTC.

The chain is built from TRBV14 and TRBJ2-1; tentative D call: TRBD1 (5 bases). Germline loops: CDR1 SGHDN, CDR2 FVKESK. The V end lost 4 bases, the J end lost 6 bases, and 13 bases lay between the germline ends. The length of the CDR3 is 14 residues. The CDR3 sequence: CASSRGSAINEQFF. CDR3 coding DNA: TGTGCCAGCAGCCGGGGCAGTGCGATCAATGAGCAGTTCTTC.

This clone has only one observation. The chain couples TRBV27 to TRBJ1-2; 7 nucleotides match TRBD1. This CDR3 has 14 residues. The germline V gene encodes CDR1 MNHEY and CDR2 SMNVEV (reference sequence). V trimming: 1 base; J trimming: 5 bases; junction bases outside the gene matches: 4. CDR3 sequence: CASSLLAGGYGYTF. For the CDR3, the DNA is TGTGCCAGCAGTTTATTAGCAGGGGGATATGGCTACACCTTC.

This rearrangement joins TRBV7-3 to TRBJ2-3; 9 nucleotides agree with TRBD1. J was trimmed by 0 bases and V by 8 bases; bases with no gene match: 3. Looked up from germline, CDR1 is SGHTA and CDR2 is FQGTGA. This CDR3 contains 14 residues. CDR3 in amino acids: CASSDRGSTDTQYF. The CDR3 bases are TGTGCCAGCTCGGACAGGGGCAGCACAGATACGCAGTATTTT.

Only a few counts were recorded for this clone. The chain recombines TRBV7-6 with TRBJ2-1; 7 bases match TRBD2. CDR1 and CDR2 from the germline V gene are SGHVS and FNYEAQ. Trimming removed 1 base from V and 13 bases from J; junction bases left unmatched: 10. This CDR3 is built from 14 residues. The CDR3, as DNA: TGTGCCAGCAGCTTAGAAACGATGGGCGGGAGACAGTTCTTC. It codes for CASSLETMGGRQFF.

This chain links TRBV7-8 with TRBJ1-6, with 7 bases that match TRBD1. The CDR3 sequence is 15 residues long. Trimming cost V 0 bases and J 10 bases; bases outside gene matches: 6. Germline CDR1 reads SGHVS; CDR2 reads FQNEAQ. The CDR3 DNA sequence: TGTGCCAGCAGCTTAGCGCGACAGGGTAGATCACCCCTCCACTTT. Amino acid sequence: CASSLARQGRSPLHF.

The chain couples TRBV11-2 to TRBJ2-3; a weak D match, TRBD1 (6 bases). In germline, CDR1 is SGHAT, CDR2 FQNNGV. The CDR3 length is 13 residues. V was trimmed by 1 base and J by 10 bases, leaving 12 bases between them. The CDR3 region has the DNA TGTGCCAGCAGCTTAGCACAGGGTAGGTCGCAGTATTTT. Protein: CASSLAQGRSQYF. Supplemented by reference TRBV11-2 and TRBJ2-3, the full variable domain reads EAGVAQSPRYKIIEKRQSVAFWCNPISGHATLYWYQQILGQGPKLLIQFQNNGVVDDSQLPKDRFSAERLKGVDSTLKIQPAKLEDSAVYLCASSLAQGRSQYFGPGTRLTVL.

V and J are TRBV4-1 and TRBJ2-1, with no clear D. The CDR3 covers 16 residues. Trimming pared 0 bases from V and 7 bases from J, leaving 16 bases between. Germline values: CDR1 MGHRA, CDR2 YSYEKL. The CDR3 coding sequence is TGCGCCAGCAGCCAAGATGGAACGACCGCTGGTAATGAGCAGTTCTTC. Its protein is CASSQDGTTAGNEQFF.

J is TRBJ2-2 and V is TRBV27; TRBD1 agrees at 7 bases. After removal of 3 bases from V and 5 bases from J, the junction contained 9 bases not matched to a gene. The germline V gene has CDR1 MNHEY and CDR2 SMNVEV (reference sequence). The CDR3 consists of 16 residues. CDR3: CASSFDREWETGELFF. CDR3 in DNA: TGTGCCAGCAGTTTCGACAGGGAATGGGAGACCGGGGAGCTGTTTTTT.

In nucleotides, the CDR3 is TGCGCCAGCAGCTTCGACATGAACACTGAAGCTTTCTTT. It translates to CASSFDMNTEAFF. The rearrangement joins TRBV5-1 to TRBJ1-1; D remains ambiguous. The CDR3 sequence is 13 residues long. Per germline, CDR1 SGHRS and CDR2 YFSETQ. Deletions cut 2 bases from V and 0 bases from J, with 5 bases between.

This rearrangement joins TRBV28 to TRBJ2-1, with D maybe TRBD1 (5 bases). The V and J ends lost 3 bases and 12 bases respectively, with 12 bases between them. The CDR3 covers 12 residues. Germline loops: CDR1 MDHEN, CDR2 SYDVKM. The CDR3 loop is CASSFDSPGQFF. CDR3 nucleotides: TGTGCCAGCAGTTTTGACAGTCCAGGGCAGTTCTTC.

This clone was observed a single time. The chain joins TRBV14 to TRBJ2-7; tentative D call: TRBD1 (5 bases). Trimming cost V 0 bases and J 3 bases, with 12 bases left between them. The CDR3 loop spans 15 amino acids. The germline CDR1 and CDR2 sequences are SGHDN and FVKESK. CDR3 protein: CASSQDWGRVYEQYF. Written as DNA, the CDR3 is TGTGCCAGCAGCCAAGATTGGGGCAGAGTCTACGAGCAGTACTTC.

The chain joins TRBV7-3 to TRBJ2-6, with 9 bases matching TRBD1. The trim removed 5 bases at V and 2 bases at J, leaving 1 base unmatched. This CDR3 has 15 residues. Germline loops: CDR1 SGHTA, CDR2 FQGTGA. CDR3 amino acids: CASSRTGAGANVLTF. DNA for the CDR3: TGTGCCAGCAGCCGGACAGGGGCTGGGGCCAACGTCCTGACTTTC. The variable domain in full, with the rest retrieved from reference TRBV7-3 and TRBJ2-6, is GAGVSQTPSNKVTEKGKYVELRCDPISGHTALYWYRQSLGQGPEFLIYFQGTGAADDSGLPNDRFFAVRPEGSVSTLKIQRTERGDSAVYLCASSRTGAGANVLTFGAGSRLTVL.

The rearrangement links TRBV19 to TRBJ2-1; no definite D call. This CDR3 has 15 residues. Germline CDR1 LNHDA, CDR2 SQIVND (reference sequence). V shed 7 bases and J shed 0 bases, with 13 bases lying between them. The DNA for the CDR3 is TGTGCCAGTAAAATCGGCCCATCCTCCTACAATGAGCAGTTCTTC. This sequence encodes CASKIGPSSYNEQFF.

The V call is TRBV4-1, the J call TRBJ1-6; D is possibly TRBD1 (5 bases). With 0 bases removed from V and 9 bases from J, the gap between germline ends came to 9 bases. The germline V gene encodes CDR1 MGHRA and CDR2 YSYEKL. CDR3 length: 14 residues. Here the CDR3 DNA reads TGCGCCAGCAGCCAAGAAGGTCAGGGTTCACCCCTCCACTTT. Its protein is CASSQEGQGSPLHF.